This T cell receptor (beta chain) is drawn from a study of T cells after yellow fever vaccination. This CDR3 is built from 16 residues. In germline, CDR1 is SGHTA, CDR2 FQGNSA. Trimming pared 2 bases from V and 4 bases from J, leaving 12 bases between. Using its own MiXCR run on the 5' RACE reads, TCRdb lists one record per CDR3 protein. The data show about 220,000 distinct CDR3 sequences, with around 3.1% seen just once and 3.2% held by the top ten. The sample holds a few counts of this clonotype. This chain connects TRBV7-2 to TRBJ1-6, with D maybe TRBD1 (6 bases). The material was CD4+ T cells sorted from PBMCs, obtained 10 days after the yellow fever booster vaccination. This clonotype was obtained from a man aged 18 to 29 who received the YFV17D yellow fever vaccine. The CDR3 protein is CASSLSGQFYNSPLHF. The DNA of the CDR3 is TGTGCCAGCAGCTTATCAGGACAGTTTTATAATTCACCCCTCCACTTT.